This T cell receptor (beta chain) was identified during a study of regulatory T cells in long-lasting Graves disease (dated by TCRdb to the early 2020s). Study-wide context: In the newly diagnosed Graves' disease group, patients had been taking antithyroid drugs for less than 3 months. This study used TCR sequencing and RNA sequencing of peripheral blood to compare persistent Graves' disease patients against newly diagnosed Graves' disease patients. The study took place in China and was registered as a clinical trial. A total of around 35 samples were covered by TCR sequencing, comprising some 13 persistent and around 20 newly diagnosed Graves' disease patients.

This clonotype was found once. Its antigen is not yet known. A single base is all that separates this from a far larger clone, so a read error is likely. The meaning of the sample's time point label: newly diagnosed GD, antithyroid drugs for less than 3 months. RNA was extracted from PBMCs in TRIzol for both TCR sequencing and RNA sequencing. The diagnosis of Graves' disease was made according to American Thyroid Association guidelines. The patients came from an endocrinology department in Xi'an, China. Each patient gave approximately 8.8 milliliters of peripheral blood, collected in an EDTA anticoagulant tube. PBMCs were isolated by Ficoll Paque Plus density gradient separation without further T cell sorting. An Agilent 2100 Bioanalyzer and agarose gel were used to check RNA quality, and a NanoDrop 2000 was used to measure RNA concentration. Receptor amplification or capture employed multiplex PCR. Sequencing was performed on an Illumina HiSeq 4000. TCR beta libraries were built with iRepertoire HTBI primers and Arm-PCR amplification of CDR3 regions. Before sequencing, the PCR products underwent gel purification. Processing in the source paper ran as follows. A total of 62 TRBV and more than twelve TRBJ segments were identified across samples and were used for gene usage analysis of CDR3 amino acid clonotypes. Filtered high-quality paired reads were merged into contigs using COPE and FqMerger. Contigs were aligned with BLAST to IMGT TRBV, TRBD and TRBJ reference genes, and CDR3 was defined per IMGT. Any clonotype with a frequency above 0.1% was counted as a highly expanded clone. Shannon entropy was used to measure repertoire diversity, and the Gini coefficient was used to measure V-J evenness. A clonotype found in more than one individual was treated as public. Using fastp at Q25 and MiXCR, TCRdb reprocessed the public reads and kept productive beta chains. Each CDR3 protein gets just one entry, which takes the most common genes and DNA from the rows behind it. These V and J calls originate from TCRdb's pipeline instead of the authors' own analysis. For this sample there are approximately 400,000 distinct CDR3 sequences; around 15% appear just once. About a fifth of the sample comes from the top ten.

What the study reported, not specific to this receptor: Persistent patients shared more public clonotypes among themselves (2,741) than newly diagnosed patients did (more than 950). Only peripheral blood was studied, because thyroid tissue, the primary lesion, was inaccessible. Compared with newly diagnosed patients, persistent Graves' disease patients had lower TCR Shannon entropy and fewer highly expanded clones, which suggests clonal expansion. Preferential use of TRBV28, TRBJ1-2 and TRBJ2-5 was observed in persistent disease, whereas TRBV20-1 and TRBJ2-1 were favored in newly diagnosed disease. Sequencing and analysis were restricted to the TCR beta chain. As a limitation, the authors acknowledged that the small sample size may reduce accuracy.

V ends up 1 base short and J 1 base short, with an unmatched junction base count of 4. From a lookup of the germline V gene (reference sequence), CDR1 and CDR2 are SGHAT and FQDESV. Taken from cysteine to phenylalanine, the CDR3 has 16 residues. Here the CDR3 DNA is all that survives: 48 bases in frame from base 1. Material: peripheral blood mononuclear cells (PBMCs), obtained at new diagnosis, from a patient treated with antithyroid drugs. This clonotype was obtained from a female donor with Graves disease. Here the chain combines TRBV11-1 and TRBJ2-5, with 9 bases aligning to TRBD2. The CDR3 amino acid sequence is: CASSLVLAGSQETQYF. The nucleotides are TGTGCCAGCAGCTTAGTGCTAGCGGGGTCCCAAGAGACCCAGTACTTC.